The present entry profiles one TCR beta chain with its context. The V gene's germline CDR1 is SGHTA and CDR2 FQGNSA. V lost 1 base to trimming and J lost 4 bases; unmatched junction nucleotides: 5. The length of the CDR3 is 16 residues. Methods used by the authors: Quantification of nucleated cells was approximated via reference gene primer amplification. Clones were read by immunoSEQ multiplex PCR, and TCRdb kept only the in-frame ones, dropping some. The V and J calls and clone size come from that table; D and trimming were worked out from the DNA. The sample comprises about 480,000 clones, 75% to 90% of which are singletons, and 4% to 5.5% rests with the top ten. This sample was taken from a study of blood T cell repertoires in COVID-19. Across the whole study: Specimens from acute and convalescent COVID-19 originated in the United States, Italy and Spain. T cells, B-cell-depleted T cells, or PBMCs supplied cDNA or gDNA.

The source is a woman aged 30 to 39 with acute or convalescent COVID-19. Input material: peripheral blood. The chain carries TRBV7-2 and TRBJ1-1, with 11 bases lining up with TRBD1. CDR3 protein: CASSLVGQGAFTEAFF. Written as DNA, the CDR3 is TGTGCCAGCAGCTTAGTCGGACAGGGGGCTTTCACTGAAGCTTTCTTT.